This TCR beta chain stems from a study of blood T cell repertoires in COVID-19. Study-level background: Acute and convalescent COVID-19 samples came from the United States, Italy and Spain. PBMCs, B-cell-depleted T cells, or T cells provided the cDNA or gDNA that made up the material.

Under the authors' procedure: Nucleated cell counts were estimated from reference gene primer amplification. TCRdb's table, derived via immunoSEQ multiplex PCR, lists solely in-frame clones and lacks some. Clonal size and the V and J genes are those of that table, whereas D and trimming came from the DNA. Of some 53,000 clones in the sample, 90% were seen once. Germline V gene lookup returns CDR1 SEHNR and CDR2 FQNEAQ (reference sequence). The CDR3 consists of 15 residues. V was pared by 3 bases and J by 3 bases, with 7 bases of the junction left unmatched. The source of this sequence is a human donor in a cohort sampled during active COVID-19. The chain uses TRBV7-9 and TRBJ1-1, with 7 bases lining up with TRBD1. Sequences were obtained from peripheral blood. This CDR3 reads CASSFASTGDTEAFF. CDR3 sequence (DNA): TGTGCCAGCAGCTTCGCTTCAACAGGGGACACTGAAGCTTTCTTT.